The 25 T cell receptor beta chains in this list originate from one sample, sequenced in a study of T cells in localized non-small cell lung cancer. The protocol was immunoSEQ multiplex PCR, while the TCRdb copy is restricted to in-frame clones and leaves out a portion. The sample includes 1,500 to 2,000 clones, more than 20% of them seen just once. Sequenced material: normal lung tissue next to the tumor, taken before any cancer treatment. The receptors stem from a female donor over 55 with stage I lung adenocarcinoma.

This chain connects TRBV6-8 to TRBJ2-5; a possible D gene is TRBD1 (7 bases). The CDR3 totals 15 residues. V was cut by 4 bases and J by 2 bases, with 14 bases left in between. From germline, CDR1 is MNHGY and CDR2 SAAAGT. CDR3 protein: CASSLGGQLQETQYF. The CDR3 region has the DNA TGTGCCAGCAGTTTGGGGGGACAGTTACAAGAGACCCAGTACTTC.

This clone was detected a few times. The genes are TRBV6-8 and TRBJ2-3, with D unresolved. With 7 bases removed from V and 3 bases from J, the gap between germline ends came to 11 bases. This CDR3 has 13 residues. CDR1 and CDR2 (germline): MNHGY, SAAAGT. CDR3 nucleotides: TGTGCCAGCACCCAGCCCGGAACAGATACGCAGTATTTT. As protein: CASTQPGTDTQYF.

This clone was seen a handful of times. The V and J genes are TRBV11-3 and TRBJ2-5, with a tentative D call TRBD1 (5 bases). This CDR3 comprises 14 residues. CDR1 SGHNT and CDR2 YENEEA come from the germline V gene. Trimming removed 2 bases at V and 3 bases at J, with 10 bases between. Here the CDR3 reads CASSLFGREETQYF. In DNA, the CDR3 is TGTGCCAGCAGCTTATTCGGCAGGGAAGAGACCCAGTACTTC.

The V gene is TRBV18, the J gene TRBJ1-4; D call uncertain. Trimming took 2 bases from V and 5 from J, leaving 12 bases between them. The germline CDR1 and CDR2 sequences are KGHSH and LQKENI. The CDR3 length is 15 residues. The CDR3 region has the DNA TGTGCCAGCTCACCAACGGAAAGGGCGAATGAAAAACTGTTTTTT. It codes for CASSPTERANEKLFF.

This rearrangement joins TRBV14 to TRBJ2-3; 10 bases fit TRBD2. Germline CDR1 reads SGHDN; CDR2 reads FVKESK. Trimming took 3 bases from V and 1 from J; bases not matched to a gene: 1. The CDR3 loop spans 15 amino acids. CDR3 coding DNA: TGTGCCAGCAGCCATCTAGCGGGAGGCACAGATACGCAGTATTTT. This translates into CASSHLAGGTDTQYF.

This clone was picked up a small number of times. The genes are TRBV19 and TRBJ1-1, with 7 nucleotides matching TRBD1. The CDR3 sequence is 13 residues long. CDR1 is LNHDA, CDR2 SQIVND, per germline (reference sequence). V lost 9 bases to trimming and J lost 1 base; unmatched junction nucleotides: 5. CDR3 in amino acids: CASADRANTEAFF. DNA for the CDR3: TGTGCCAGCGCCGACAGGGCGAACACTGAAGCTTTCTTT. Combining the CDR3 with reference TRBV19 and TRBJ1-1 gives the whole variable domain DGGITQSPKYLFRKEGQNVTLSCEQNLNHDAMYWYRQDPGQGLRLIYYSQIVNDFQKGDIAEGYSVSREKKESFPLTVTSAQKNPTAFYLCASADRANTEAFFGQGTRLTVV.

This clone is labeled as medium-sized. The chain recombines TRBV11-3 with TRBJ1-2; tentatively, D is TRBD1 (6 bases). Per the germline V gene, CDR1 is SGHNT and CDR2 is YENEEA. Trimming took 5 bases from V and 3 from J, leaving 16 bases between them. This CDR3 is 15 amino acids long. For the CDR3, the DNA is TGTGCCAGCAGCCCAAATCTGGACAGCCACTATGGCTACACCTTC. Translated, it gives CASSPNLDSHYGYTF.

The chain joins TRBV18 to TRBJ2-7; maybe TRBD1 (5 bases). This CDR3 contains 13 residues. V was clipped by 3 bases and J by 0 bases, with 6 bases between them. CDR1 KGHSH and CDR2 LQKENI come from the germline V gene. The CDR3 sequence is CASSPDTSYEQYF. The DNA of the CDR3 is TGTGCCAGCTCACCGGACACCTCCTACGAGCAGTACTTC.

This clone has a handful of counts. The chain uses TRBV11-3 and TRBJ2-3; no firm D call. CDR1 and CDR2 from the germline V gene are SGHNT and YENEEA. V lost 1 base and J 3 bases, leaving 11 bases between the germline ends. The CDR3 loop spans 15 amino acids. Here the CDR3 DNA reads TGTGCCAGCAGCTTAGGGTCGACCGGGACAGATACGCAGTATTTT. Translating it yields CASSLGSTGTDTQYF. The full variable domain, with the rest looked up from reference TRBV11-3 and TRBJ2-3, is EAGVVQSPRYKIIEKKQPVAFWCNPISGHNTLYWYLQNLGQGPELLIRYENEEAVDDSQLPKDRFSAERLKGVDSTLKIQPAELGDSAVYLCASSLGSTGTDTQYFGPGTRLTVL.

The J gene is TRBJ1-5, the V gene TRBV9; D is uncertain. Between the trimmed V and J ends, which lost 3 bases and 1 base, there was a span of 11 bases. The CDR3 spans 15 residues. The germline CDR1 and CDR2 sequences are SGDLS and YYNGEE. The DNA for the CDR3 is TGTGCCAGCAGCGCTCGGGAGGGAAGCAATCAGCCCCAGCATTTT. Translating gives CASSAREGSNQPQHF. Full variable domain (rest looked up from reference TRBV9 and TRBJ1-5): DSGVTQTPKHLITATGQRVTLRCSPRSGDLSVYWYQQSLDQGLQFLIQYYNGEERAKGNILERFSAQQFPDLHSELNLSSLELGDSALYFCASSAREGSNQPQHFGDGTRLSIL.

This clone is judged hyperexpanded. The chain recombines TRBV18 with TRBJ1-1; 8 nucleotides match TRBD1. V lost 3 bases and J lost 3; bases outside the gene matches: 6. From germline, CDR1 is KGHSH and CDR2 LQKENI. This CDR3 has 15 amino acids. As DNA, the CDR3 is TGTGCCAGCTCACCCGACAGGGGAACCTACACTGAAGCTTTCTTT. This gives the protein CASSPDRGTYTEAFF.

The chain is built from TRBV11-3 and TRBJ2-3; TRBD2 agrees at 8 bases. Germline CDR1 reads SGHNT; CDR2 reads YENEEA. The V segment lost 6 bases and the J segment 4 bases; nucleotides outside the gene matches: 6. CDR3 length equals 14 residues. The chain's CDR3 is CASRSPGGPDTQYF. The CDR3 DNA is TGTGCCAGCAGATCTCCGGGGGGGCCAGATACGCAGTATTTT.

This clone was seen a handful of times. The chain has TRBV28 and TRBJ2-1; no firm D call. The V end lost 6 bases, the J end lost 0 bases, and 12 bases lay between the germline ends. CDR3 length: 15 amino acids. Germline V CDR1 and CDR2: MDHEN, SYDVKM. CDR3 region: CASSTTLSSYNEQFF. The CDR3, as DNA: TGTGCCAGCAGCACGACACTTAGCTCCTACAATGAGCAGTTCTTC.

This chain links TRBV28 with TRBJ1-2; D is perhaps TRBD1 (5 bases). Trimming left V 2 bases short and J 4 bases short, with 11 bases between. Per the germline V gene, CDR1 is MDHEN and CDR2 is SYDVKM. The CDR3 is 14 residues long. CDR3 nucleotide sequence: TGTGCCAGCAGTTTAGGTCAGGGAGGCTATGGCTACACCTTC. It is translated as CASSLGQGGYGYTF.

This clone was seen a few times. The chain carries TRBV11-3 and TRBJ2-4, with D possibly being TRBD1 (6 bases). The CDR3 extends over 14 amino acids. Looked up from germline, CDR1 is SGHNT and CDR2 is YENEEA. Trimming removed 3 bases from V and 9 bases from J, with 15 bases in between. CDR3: CASSLTGGFAIQYF. For the CDR3, the DNA is TGTGCCAGCAGCTTGACAGGAGGTTTTGCCATTCAGTACTTC.

This clone was detected a few times. The genes are TRBV9 and TRBJ2-1; weak D call: TRBD2 (5 bases). CDR1 and CDR2 (germline): SGDLS, YYNGEE. V was cut by 0 bases and J by 9 bases, with 7 bases left in between. The CDR3 is made up of 12 amino acids. This CDR3 reads CASSVGLAEQFF. In DNA, the CDR3 is TGTGCCAGCAGCGTAGGGCTAGCTGAGCAGTTCTTC.

This clone was seen a few times. This chain connects TRBV18 to TRBJ1-4; TRBD1 matches at 9 bases. Germline CDR1 KGHSH, CDR2 LQKENI. This CDR3 contains 15 residues. The J segment lost 9 bases and the V segment lost 6 bases, leaving 11 bases of the junction unmatched. In DNA, the CDR3 is TGTGCCAGCTCTCTCCGGGACAGGGAAGGAAAAAAACTGTTTTTT. It yields the protein CASSLRDREGKKLFF.

This clone is judged medium-sized. V usage is TRBV7-2 and J usage is TRBJ2-1; unclear D gene. The CDR3 runs to 13 residues. The germline V gene has CDR1 SGHTA and CDR2 FQGNSA. Trimming removed 3 bases at V and 9 bases at J, with 12 bases between. The CDR3 nucleotides read TGTGCCAGCAGCTTCGATCCTGTATCTGAGCAGTTCTTC. It is translated as CASSFDPVSEQFF. Looking up the rest from reference TRBV7-2 and TRBJ2-1 gives the full variable domain: GAGVSQSPSNKVTEKGKDVELRCDPISGHTALYWYRQSLGQGLEFLIYFQGNSAPDKSGLPSDRFSAERTGGSVSTLTIQRTQQEDSAVYLCASSFDPVSEQFFGPGTRLTVL.

This clone was picked up a small number of times. The V gene is TRBV19, the J gene TRBJ1-5, with D perhaps matching TRBD1 (5 bases). Germline CDR1 and CDR2: LNHDA and SQIVND (reference sequence). The V end lost 4 bases, the J end lost 2 bases, and 15 bases lay between the germline ends. This CDR3 spans 16 amino acids. The DNA of the CDR3 is TGTGCCAGTAGTAGCCCCGGGAGGGGTGGCAATCAGCCCCAGCATTTT. This translates into CASSSPGRGGNQPQHF.

CDR3 in amino acids: CASSFSGFGANVLTF. CDR3 bases: TGTGCCAGCAGTTTTTCCGGATTCGGGGCCAACGTCCTGACTTTC. The chain has TRBV28 and TRBJ2-6; D not certain. The CDR3 is made up of 15 amino acids. V lost 3 bases and J lost 4, with 10 bases in between. CDR1 is MDHEN and CDR2 is SYDVKM in the germline V gene.

This chain connects TRBV29-1 to TRBJ2-7; 10 nucleotides match TRBD1. The germline V gene has CDR1 SQVTM and CDR2 ANQGSEA. The CDR3 sequence is 13 residues long. With 7 bases clipped from V and 3 bases from J, the junction kept 6 bases outside the gene matches. This chain's CDR3 is CSGRDRGLYEQYF. The CDR3 coding sequence is TGCAGCGGCCGGGACAGGGGTCTCTACGAGCAGTACTTC.

By frequency in the sample, this clone is medium-sized. This chain links TRBV9 with TRBJ1-2; tentative D call: TRBD1 (6 bases). Germline CDR1 is SGDLS and CDR2 is YYNGEE. The CDR3 totals 14 residues. V was trimmed by 4 bases and J by 6 bases, leaving 16 bases between them. In DNA, the CDR3 is TGTGCCAGCAGCCCAGAACAGGGTACGAATGGCTACACCTTC. Translating gives CASSPEQGTNGYTF.

CDR3 sequence (DNA): TGTGCCAGCAGTCTACAGGGTTTCGAGTATTATGGCTACACCTTC. Amino acid sequence: CASSLQGFEYYGYTF. The chain employs TRBV28 and TRBJ1-2; D may be TRBD1 (6 bases). Germline CDR1 MDHEN, CDR2 SYDVKM. The V end lost 5 bases, the J end lost 5 bases, and 18 bases lay between the germline ends. The CDR3 has 15 residues.

This chain links TRBV6-1 with TRBJ1-2, with D possibly matching TRBD1 (5 bases). Germline V gene data show CDR1 as MNHNS and CDR2 as SASEGT. V lost 1 base, J lost 8 bases, and 17 bases lay in between. This CDR3 is 15 amino acids long. The CDR3 DNA reads as TGTGCCAGCAGTGAAGGTCTTCGGGGGGAGCGGGGCTACACCTTC. It specifies CASSEGLRGERGYTF.

J is TRBJ1-4 and V is TRBV11-3, with 7 bases that match TRBD1. Germline V gene data show CDR1 as SGHNT and CDR2 as YENEEA. Trimming took 5 bases from V and 3 from J; bases not matched to a gene: 3. The length of the CDR3 is 14 residues. CDR3 bases: TGTGCCAGCAGCCTACAGGGGTCTAATGAAAAACTGTTTTTT. Protein sequence: CASSLQGSNEKLFF.